This T cell receptor (beta chain) was sequenced for a study of technical replicates of blood from several donors. CDR1 MNHNS and CDR2 SASEGT come from the germline V gene. The CDR3 extends over 15 amino acids. Trimming shortened V by 6 bases and J by 0 bases, and 15 bases separated the two germline ends. Profiling relied on immunoSEQ multiplex PCR, and the TCRdb table lists in-frame clones only, not all of them. The sample has 55,000 to 80,000 clones; roughly 98% are singletons. This chain connects TRBV6-1 to TRBJ2-7; perhaps TRBD1 as D (5 bases). This clonotype was obtained from a human donor in good health. Input material: T cells isolated from PBMCs. The CDR3 DNA reads as TGTGCCAGCAGGGAGACAGTGCCTAGCTCCTACGAGCAGTACTTC. Its protein is CASRETVPSSYEQYF.